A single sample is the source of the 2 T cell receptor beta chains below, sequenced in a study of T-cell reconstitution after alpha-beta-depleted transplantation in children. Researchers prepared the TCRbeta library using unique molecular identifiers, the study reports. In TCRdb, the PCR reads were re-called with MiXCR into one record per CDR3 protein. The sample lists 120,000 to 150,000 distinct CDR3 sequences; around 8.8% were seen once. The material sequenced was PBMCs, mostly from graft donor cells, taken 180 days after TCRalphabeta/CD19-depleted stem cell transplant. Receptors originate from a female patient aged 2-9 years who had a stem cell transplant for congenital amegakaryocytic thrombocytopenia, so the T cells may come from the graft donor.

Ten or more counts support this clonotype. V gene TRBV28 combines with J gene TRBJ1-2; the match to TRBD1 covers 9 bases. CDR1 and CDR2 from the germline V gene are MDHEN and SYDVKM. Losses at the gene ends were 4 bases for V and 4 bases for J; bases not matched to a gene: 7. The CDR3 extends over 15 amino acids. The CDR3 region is CASSSQGAGSYGYTF. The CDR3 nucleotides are TGTGCCAGCAGTTCACAGGGGGCGGGGAGCTATGGCTACACCTTC.

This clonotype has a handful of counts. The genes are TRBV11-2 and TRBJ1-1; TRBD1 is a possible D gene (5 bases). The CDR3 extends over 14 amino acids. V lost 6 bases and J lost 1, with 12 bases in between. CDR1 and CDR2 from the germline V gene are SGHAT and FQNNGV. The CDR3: CASRLGQSNTEAFF. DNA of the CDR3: TGTGCCAGCAGGCTGGGGCAGTCGAACACTGAAGCTTTCTTT.